This paragraph reports one TCR beta chain. Its antigen is not known. Patients got ipilimumab 1 mg/kg beginning 14 to 28 days post-transplant. Trimming pared 5 bases from V and 4 bases from J, leaving 18 bases between. This CDR3 spans 15 amino acids. Germline V CDR1 and CDR2: SGHNT, YYREEE (reference sequence). Using immunoSEQ multiplex PCR, the repertoire was profiled, and TCRdb retains in-frame clones only, with some absent. Counted here are about 9,300 clones, about 72% occurring once; the ten biggest clones make up roughly 19%. This entry comes from a study of ipilimumab plus nivolumab after autologous stem cell transplantation. Study-wide context: The myeloma group: high-risk transplant-naive, or relapse within 3 years after first autologous transplant. Findings and limits, study-wide: TCR repertoire, Treg phenotype and gut microbiota reportedly support more study of this approach.

Sequencing was performed on PBMCs, taken in a trial of ipilimumab plus nivolumab as post-transplant consolidation. V is TRBV5-4 and J is TRBJ1-2; TRBD1 is a possible D gene (5 bases). The TCR sequence derives from a female donor with multiple myeloma. The CDR3 nucleotides read TGTGCCAGCAGTTTTTACCGGGACCTCCCCTATGGCTACACCTTC. Translating gives CASSFYRDLPYGYTF.